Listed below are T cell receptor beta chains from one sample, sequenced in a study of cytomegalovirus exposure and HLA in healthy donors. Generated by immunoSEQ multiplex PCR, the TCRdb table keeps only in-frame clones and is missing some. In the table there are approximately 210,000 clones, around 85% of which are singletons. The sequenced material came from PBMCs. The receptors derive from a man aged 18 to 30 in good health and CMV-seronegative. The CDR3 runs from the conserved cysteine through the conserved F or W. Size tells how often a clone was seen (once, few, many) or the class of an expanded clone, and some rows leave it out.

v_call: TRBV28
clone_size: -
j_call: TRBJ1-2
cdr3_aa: CASTEQGGNYGYTF

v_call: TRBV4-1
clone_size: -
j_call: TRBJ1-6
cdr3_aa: CASSQDPTGYNSPLHF

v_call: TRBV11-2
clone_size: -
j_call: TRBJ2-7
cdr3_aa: CASSLEAGYEQYF

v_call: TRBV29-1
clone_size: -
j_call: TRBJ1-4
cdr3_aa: CSVGDSSNEKLFF

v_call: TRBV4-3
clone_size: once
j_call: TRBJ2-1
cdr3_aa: CASSQVLAGGPGYNEQFF

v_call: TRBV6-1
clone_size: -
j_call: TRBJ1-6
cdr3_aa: CASSVPGTGGADPPPHF

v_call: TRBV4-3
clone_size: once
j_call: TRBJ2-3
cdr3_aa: CASSQDLAGGPGDTQYF

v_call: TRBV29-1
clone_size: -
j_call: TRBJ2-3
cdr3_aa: CSVPSRGTYTDTQYF

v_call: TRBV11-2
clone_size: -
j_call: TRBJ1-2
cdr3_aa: CASSLDQGAGLNYGYTF

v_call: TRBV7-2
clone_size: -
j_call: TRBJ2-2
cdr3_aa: CASSLTPARAKLGELFF